The clone carrying this T cell receptor beta chain was detected ten times or more. Its antigen is undetermined. The sample comes from a study of identical twins. General study points: Sharing of beta out-of-frame sequences by twins showed a weaker excess. Conclusions came from cross-sectional statistical analysis, not from following the same donors.

TCRdb passed the 5' RACE reads through MiXCR, listing each CDR3 protein once. The sample records hundreds of thousands of distinct CDR3 sequences, roughly an eighth being singletons. With 0 bases clipped from V and 4 bases from J, the junction kept 16 bases outside the gene matches. This CDR3 comprises 19 residues. The germline V gene encodes CDR1 SGHRS and CDR2 YFSETQ. Separately, the same data were catalogued under a study of yellow fever vaccine responses in identical twins. From that second work: Twins' vaccine T cell response reportedly seemed partly convergent, partly personalized.

The sequence came from a woman between 18 and 29 years old in good health. Sequences were obtained from PBMCs. The gene calls are TRBV5-1 and TRBJ2-1; 7 bases are a match to TRBD2. CDR3 protein: CASSLVVVFGASGYNEQFF. The CDR3 nucleotides are TGCGCCAGCAGCTTGGTAGTGGTGTTTGGGGCTAGCGGATACAATGAGCAGTTCTTC. Full variable domain (missing parts from reference TRBV5-1 and TRBJ2-1): KAGVTQTPRYLIKTRGQQVTLSCSPISGHRSVSWYQQTPGQGLQFLFEYFSETQRNKGNFPGRFSGRQFSNSRSEMNVSTLELGDSALYLCASSLVVVFGASGYNEQFFGPGTRLTVL.